This entry lists 24 T cell receptor beta chains sequenced from one sample in a study of shared clonotypes between healthy human individuals. The assay was immunoSEQ multiplex PCR, and TCRdb's table has in-frame clones only and misses some. The sample carries 550,000 to 650,000 clones, approximately 96% recorded once. As defined, naive CD8 cells were CD45RO-negative and positively selected for CCR7, with terminally differentiated effector memory CD45RA+ cells excluded. Sequenced: naive CD8+ T cells sorted from blood. The receptors were gathered from a woman under 40 in good health.

This rearrangement joins TRBV6-6 to TRBJ2-1; TRBD2 might be the D (6 bases). The CDR3 extends over 15 amino acids. Between the trimmed V and J ends, which lost 6 bases and 5 bases, there was a span of 17 bases. The V gene's germline CDR1 is MNHNY and CDR2 SVGAGI (reference sequence). CDR3 in DNA: TGTGCCAGCAGCCACGGGGGACTGGGAAACAATGAGCAGTTCTTC. Amino acid sequence: CASSHGGLGNNEQFF.

The chain joins TRBV19 to TRBJ2-7; TRBD1 agrees at 7 bases. Germline CDR1 reads LNHDA; CDR2 reads SQIVND (reference sequence). Losses at the gene ends were 4 bases for V and 4 bases for J; bases not matched to a gene: 7. CDR3 length equals 14 residues. CDR3 amino acids: CASSTETGMYEQYF. The CDR3 region has the DNA TGTGCCAGTAGTACCGAGACAGGGATGTACGAGCAGTACTTC.

V and J are TRBV6-1 and TRBJ2-7, with 7 nucleotides matching TRBD1. The CDR3 runs 14 residues. CDR1 MNHNS and CDR2 SASEGT come from the germline V gene. The V gene end was trimmed by 3 bases and the J gene end by 6 bases; junction bases not matched to a gene: 8. The CDR3 DNA follows: TGTGCCAGCAGTGATCCGGGACAGCTTCGCGAGCAGTACTTC. Its protein is CASSDPGQLREQYF.

This sequence joins TRBV27 and TRBJ2-2; TRBD2 matches 8 bases. CDR1 and CDR2 from the germline V gene are MNHEY and SMNVEV (reference sequence). The CDR3 consists of 16 residues. After removal of 2 bases from V and 5 bases from J, the junction contained 7 bases not matched to a gene. The CDR3 bases are TGTGCCAGCAGTTTAAACTCGCGGGGGGAGACCGGGGAGCTGTTTTTT. It translates to CASSLNSRGETGELFF.

The rearrangement links TRBV5-1 to TRBJ2-5, with TRBD2 as a possible D gene (7 bases). Germline CDR1 is SGHRS and CDR2 is YFSETQ. The CDR3 has 14 residues. The V end lost 2 bases, the J end lost 3 bases, and 11 bases lay between the germline ends. In DNA, the CDR3 is TGCGCCAGCAGCTTAGGGGGGGTCAAAGAGACCCAGTACTTC. The encoded protein is CASSLGGVKETQYF.

The chain employs TRBV15 and TRBJ2-2; weak D call: TRBD1 (6 bases). The CDR3 runs 16 residues. Germline CDR1 LNHNV, CDR2 YYDKDF (reference sequence). Trimming stripped 4 bases from V and 6 bases from J, with 18 bases between. The CDR3 nucleotides are TGTGCCACCAGCACTTCTTCAGGGGTTGACCCCGGGGAGCTGTTTTTT. Its translation is CATSTSSGVDPGELFF.

This chain joins TRBV29-1 and TRBJ2-7, with D unclear. The germline V gene encodes CDR1 SQVTM and CDR2 ANQGSEA. CDR3 size: 11 residues. Trimming left V 0 bases short and J 5 bases short, with 5 bases between. CDR3 protein: CSVEDLHEQYF. The DNA of the CDR3 is TGCAGCGTTGAAGATCTCCACGAGCAGTACTTC.

In this sample, this clone turned up once. The V and J genes are TRBV27 and TRBJ2-3; possible D gene TRBD2, 6 bases. V lost 6 bases, J lost 1 base, and 17 bases lay in between. From germline, CDR1 is MNHEY and CDR2 SMNVEV (reference sequence). The CDR3 is made up of 16 amino acids. The chain's CDR3 is CASSPSFPGGTDTQYF. In nucleotides, the CDR3 is TGTGCCAGCAGCCCCTCTTTTCCGGGGGGCACAGATACGCAGTATTTT.

The genes are TRBV19 and TRBJ2-5, with a weak D call TRBD1 (6 bases). CDR1 and CDR2 from the germline V gene are LNHDA and SQIVND (reference sequence). The CDR3 covers 15 residues. Between the trimmed V and J ends, which lost 5 bases and 5 bases, there was a span of 18 bases. As DNA, the CDR3 is TGTGCCAGTAGTTTGACAGGTCATGGGCAGGAGACCCAGTACTTC. Translating gives CASSLTGHGQETQYF.

The chain joins TRBV13 to TRBJ2-4; 8 nucleotides line up with TRBD1. Looked up from germline, CDR1 is PRHDT and CDR2 is FYEKMQ (reference sequence). With V trimmed by 5 bases and J by 6 bases, 6 bases remained unmatched. CDR3 length equals 14 residues. DNA of the CDR3: TGTGCCAGCAGCCACGGACAGGGCCTAAACATTCAGTACTTC. Its translation is CASSHGQGLNIQYF.

The rearrangement uses TRBV9 and TRBJ2-7, with 7 bases matching TRBD2. The trim removed 0 bases at V and 2 bases at J, leaving 8 bases unmatched. Per the germline V gene, CDR1 is SGDLS and CDR2 is YYNGEE. There are 16 residues in the CDR3. This CDR3 is CASSVDLAAPTYEQYF. CDR3 DNA: TGTGCCAGCAGCGTAGATCTAGCGGCTCCAACCTACGAGCAGTACTTC. Supplemented by reference TRBV9 and TRBJ2-7, the full variable domain reads DSGVTQTPKHLITATGQRVTLRCSPRSGDLSVYWYQQSLDQGLQFLIQYYNGEERAKGNILERFSAQQFPDLHSELNLSSLELGDSALYFCASSVDLAAPTYEQYFGPGTRLTVT.

The rearrangement joins TRBV27 to TRBJ2-1; tentatively, D is TRBD1 or TRBD2 (5 bases each). Per germline, CDR1 MNHEY and CDR2 SMNVEV (reference sequence). This CDR3 spans 11 amino acids. V was trimmed by 6 bases and J by 11 bases, leaving 11 bases between them. CDR3 sequence (DNA): TGTGCCAGCAGGGGACCACGACAGCAGTTCTTC. Translation gives CASRGPRQQFF.

V gene TRBV9 combines with J gene TRBJ2-1, with D uncertain. With 0 bases removed from V and 3 bases from J, the gap between germline ends came to 13 bases. This CDR3 comprises 16 residues. Germline assignment: CDR1 SGDLS and CDR2 YYNGEE. CDR3 sequence: CASSVAPDWGYNEQFF. CDR3 nucleotides: TGTGCCAGCAGCGTAGCTCCCGACTGGGGCTACAATGAGCAGTTCTTC.

V is TRBV6-1 and J is TRBJ1-5; D call uncertain. Deletions cut 3 bases from V and 1 base from J, with 16 bases between. Germline-derived CDR1 and CDR2 are MNHNS and SASEGT. This CDR3 region has 17 residues. DNA for the CDR3: TGTGCCAGCAGTGAGGGGAGGGTCCGGCTGAGCAATCAGCCCCAGCATTTT. It codes for CASSEGRVRLSNQPQHF.

In regard to this clone: Other DNA sequences in the sample encode the same CDR3. The chain uses TRBV29-1 and TRBJ1-2; 10 nucleotides agree with TRBD1. Germline V CDR1 and CDR2: SQVTM, ANQGSEA. V was clipped by 6 bases and J by 8 bases; unmatched bases: 6. This CDR3 has 12 residues. Here the CDR3 reads CSVGTGAGGYTF. DNA for the CDR3: TGCAGCGTGGGGACAGGGGCGGGGGGCTACACCTTC.

This clone was detected only once. The CDR3 nucleotides are TGTGCCAGCAGCTTATACAAGGGGGGTACTGAAGCTTTCTTT. Protein sequence: CASSLYKGGTEAFF. The rearrangement links TRBV7-8 to TRBJ1-1; possibly TRBD1 for D (6 bases). V lost 2 bases, J lost 5 bases, and 12 bases lay in between. The CDR3 loop spans 14 amino acids. Germline values: CDR1 SGHVS, CDR2 FQNEAQ.

The chain employs TRBV6-1 and TRBJ1-2; no firm D call. Germline CDR1 MNHNS, CDR2 SASEGT. Trimming shortened V by 3 bases and J by 0 bases, and 11 bases separated the two germline ends. The CDR3 covers 15 residues. CDR3 sequence: CASSEGDGSNYGYTF. In nucleotides, the CDR3 is TGTGCCAGCAGTGAGGGAGATGGGTCTAACTATGGCTACACCTTC.

V is TRBV28 and J is TRBJ2-2; a possible D gene is TRBD2 (6 bases). Between the trimmed V and J ends, which lost 9 bases and 0 bases, there was a span of 11 bases. The CDR3 consists of 14 residues. CDR1 is MDHEN and CDR2 is SYDVKM in the germline V gene. CDR3 sequence reads: CASRGMPNTGELFF. The CDR3 region has the DNA TGTGCCAGTCGGGGGATGCCGAACACCGGGGAGCTGTTTTTT.

This chain uses TRBV27 with TRBJ2-5; the match to TRBD2 covers 8 bases. The CDR3 runs to 13 residues. With 8 bases clipped from V and 4 bases from J, the junction kept 6 bases outside the gene matches. CDR1 and CDR2 (germline): MNHEY, SMNVEV (reference sequence). The CDR3 DNA reads as TGTGCCAGCGGCCCGGGAGGGCGAGAGACCCAGTACTTC. Protein product: CASGPGGRETQYF.

The chain recombines TRBV27 with TRBJ2-7; D is possibly TRBD2 (5 bases). The CDR3 is made up of 13 amino acids. Germline V gene sequence: CDR1 MNHEY, CDR2 SMNVEV (reference sequence). V lost 5 bases and J 6 bases, leaving 14 bases between the germline ends. CDR3 bases: TGTGCCAGCAGTAAAGGTCCGGGGAGCGAGCAGTACTTC. Protein sequence: CASSKGPGSEQYF.

V is TRBV14 and J is TRBJ2-5; D unresolved. V lost 2 bases, J lost 4 bases, and 11 bases lay in between. CDR3 size: 14 residues. CDR1 and CDR2 (germline): SGHDN, FVKESK. CDR3 region: CASSQFLAPETQYF. CDR3 nucleotide sequence: TGTGCCAGCAGCCAATTCCTGGCCCCAGAGACCCAGTACTTC.

CDR3 loop: CASNGLATSFSNTGELFF. The CDR3 coding sequence is TGTGCCAGCAACGGACTAGCGACATCGTTCTCGAACACCGGGGAGCTGTTTTTT. This sequence joins TRBV9 and TRBJ2-2; 9 positions match TRBD2. J lost 0 bases, V lost 6 bases, and 12 bases had no gene match. CDR3 length equals 18 residues. Per germline, CDR1 SGDLS and CDR2 YYNGEE. Based on the CDR3 plus reference TRBV9 and TRBJ2-2, the full variable domain is DSGVTQTPKHLITATGQRVTLRCSPRSGDLSVYWYQQSLDQGLQFLIQYYNGEERAKGNILERFSAQQFPDLHSELNLSSLELGDSALYFCASNGLATSFSNTGELFFGEGSRLTVL.

CDR3 sequence (DNA): TGCAGCGTTGCCGAGACTAGCGGAAGGAACTTCTCCTACGAGCAGTACTTC. It codes for CSVAETSGRNFSYEQYF. V gene TRBV29-1 combines with J gene TRBJ2-5; 9 bases map to TRBD2. The J call may be faulty, since TRBJ2-7 better matches the DNA end. From germline, CDR1 is SQVTM and CDR2 ANQGSEA. The CDR3 is 17 amino acids.

CDR3 loop: CASSVAAGESYNEQFF. CDR3 in DNA: TGTGCCAGCAGCGTAGCTGCGGGAGAGTCCTACAATGAGCAGTTCTTC. The chain combines TRBV9 with TRBJ2-1; 7 nucleotides agree with TRBD2. This CDR3 is 16 amino acids long. Germline CDR1 SGDLS, CDR2 YYNGEE. V dropped 0 bases and J dropped 1; count of bases not matched to a gene: 4.